A selection of T cell receptor beta chains follows, all from one sample in a study of technical replicates of blood from a handful of donors. Sequencing was performed with immunoSEQ multiplex PCR; in TCRdb, only in-frame clones are kept and a portion is missing. This table has 60,000 to 85,000 clones, roughly 96% appearing once. The material sequenced was T cells isolated from PBMCs. These receptor sequences come from a human donor in good health. Both conserved end residues are part of each CDR3. A D gene is named only where the DNA matches it firmly. Where a row states a size, it is once, few, many or the class of an expanded clone; other rows omit it.

TRBV5-6	TRBJ1-1	NA	NA	CASRPQGGGTEAFF	TGTGCCAGCAGACCACAGGGAGGGGGTACTGAAGCTTTCTTT
TRBV28	TRBJ2-6	TRBD1	once	CASSRQGASGANVLTF	TGTGCCAGCAGTCGACAGGGAGCCTCTGGGGCCAACGTCCTGACTTTC
TRBV15	TRBJ2-1	TRBD2	NA	CATSRGSGGPYNEQFF	TGTGCCACCAGCAGAGGGTCGGGGGGTCCCTACAATGAGCAGTTCTTC
TRBV2	TRBJ2-5	NA	NA	CASSENTGQETQYF	TGTGCCAGCAGTGAAAATACAGGGCAAGAGACCCAGTACTTC
TRBV2	TRBJ2-3	NA	NA	CASSPEPGFGADTQYF	TGTGCCAGCAGCCCAGAACCAGGGTTTGGCGCAGATACGCAGTATTTT
TRBV6-4	TRBJ1-4	NA	NA	CASSEPGQNRPTNEKLFF	TGTGCCAGCAGTGAACCCGGACAGAATCGCCCAACTAATGAAAAACTGTTTTTT
TRBV11-2	TRBJ2-1	TRBD2	NA	CASSYLAGKSEQFF	TGTGCCAGCAGCTACCTAGCGGGAAAAAGTGAGCAGTTCTTC
TRBV2	TRBJ1-4	TRBD1	NA	CASSGTGQGEKLFF	TGTGCCAGCAGTGGGACAGGGCAAGGTGAAAAACTGTTTTTT
TRBV4-1	TRBJ1-4	NA	NA	CASSQGTLLATNEKLFF	TGCGCCAGCAGCCAAGGGACATTACTTGCAACTAATGAAAAACTGTTTTTT
TRBV28	TRBJ2-3	TRBD1	NA	CASSLDRGVYTQYF	TGTGCCAGCAGTCTTGACAGGGGGGTGTATACGCAGTATTTT
TRBV29-1	TRBJ2-1	TRBD1	NA	CSHQGQGSLNEQFF	TGCAGCCATCAGGGACAGGGTTCCCTCAATGAGCAGTTCTTC
TRBV6-1	TRBJ2-7	NA	NA	CASSAVQVYEQYF	TGTGCCAGCAGTGCGGTACAGGTTTACGAGCAGTACTTC
TRBV27	TRBJ2-2	TRBD1	NA	CASSVGQGNGELFF	TGTGCCAGCAGTGTGGGACAGGGCAATGGGGAGCTGTTTTTT
TRBV18	TRBJ1-2	TRBD1	NA	CASSPTRDRVHGYTF	TGTGCCAGCTCACCTACCCGGGACAGGGTCCATGGCTACACCTTC
TRBV29-1	TRBJ1-2	TRBD1	NA	CSVEGGQGALNYGYTF	TGCAGCGTTGAAGGGGGACAGGGGGCGTTGAACTATGGCTACACCTTC
TRBV28	TRBJ2-7	TRBD1	once	CASIGTGKLYEQYF	TGTGCCAGCATCGGGACAGGGAAACTGTACGAGCAGTACTTC
TRBV19	TRBJ2-5	TRBD2	NA	CASRDILAGDQETQYF	TGTGCCAGTAGGGACATTCTTGCGGGAGACCAAGAGACCCAGTACTTC
TRBV5-1	TRBJ1-1	NA	NA	CARTLALANTEAFF	TGCGCCAGGACCTTGGCACTAGCTAACACTGAAGCTTTCTTT
TRBV5-1	TRBJ2-1	TRBD2	NA	CASSYGLAGGGEQFF	TGCGCCAGCAGCTACGGACTAGCGGGAGGGGGGGAGCAGTTCTTC
TRBV5-1	TRBJ2-7	TRBD1	NA	CASSPTGQGNEQYF	TGCGCCAGCAGCCCGACGGGACAGGGTAACGAGCAGTACTTC
TRBV28	TRBJ1-2	NA	NA	CASSLWSGGYTF	TGTGCCAGCAGTTTATGGTCGGGTGGCTACACCTTC
TRBV4-1	TRBJ2-3	NA	NA	CASSNRGRGSTDTQYF	TGCGCCAGCAGCAACAGAGGTCGGGGGAGCACAGATACGCAGTATTTT
TRBV6-5	TRBJ2-7	TRBD2	NA	CASSPSGGAPYEQYF	TGTGCCAGCAGTCCTAGCGGGGGGGCCCCCTACGAGCAGTACTTC
TRBV6-5	TRBJ1-1	TRBD1	NA	CASSYPDRVTEAFF	TGTGCCAGCAGTTACCCGGACAGGGTCACTGAAGCTTTCTTT
TRBV30	TRBJ1-3	NA	NA	CAWAQDRSSGNTIYF	TGTGCCTGGGCACAGGACCGAAGCTCTGGAAACACCATATATTTT
TRBV5-6	TRBJ2-7	NA	NA	CASSSGVQLEYF	TGTGCCAGCAGCTCGGGAGTACAGCTGGAGTACTTC
TRBV7-2	TRBJ2-1	TRBD1	NA	CAGADRVAPSYNEQFF	TGTGCTGGGGCGGACAGGGTGGCTCCCTCCTACAATGAGCAGTTCTTC
TRBV11-2	TRBJ2-3	TRBD2	NA	CASSLSPPGRGVDTQYF	TGTGCCAGCAGCTTAAGTCCGCCGGGACGGGGGGTGGATACGCAGTATTTT
TRBV9	TRBJ2-7	NA	NA	CASSVGQTYEQYF	TGTGCCAGCAGCGTGGGACAAACCTACGAGCAGTACTTC
TRBV5-4	TRBJ1-2	TRBD1	NA	CASSLDKGARGYTF	TGTGCCAGCAGCTTAGATAAGGGGGCTCGAGGCTACACCTTC
TRBV19	TRBJ2-1	TRBD2	NA	CASSTTKLGWGGEQFF	TGTGCCAGTAGTACCACGAAACTAGGATGGGGGGGTGAGCAGTTCTTC
TRBV5-1	TRBJ1-1	NA	NA	CASSLGWGGGNTEAFF	TGCGCCAGCAGCTTGGGATGGGGAGGGGGGAACACTGAAGCTTTCTTT
TRBV18	TRBJ1-4	TRBD1	NA	CASQRQGDEKLFF	TGTGCCAGCCAACGACAGGGAGACGAAAAACTGTTTTTT
TRBV4-2	TRBJ2-7	NA	NA	CASSLGSYEQYF	TGTGCCAGCAGCCTCGGCTCCTACGAGCAGTACTTC
TRBV5-1	TRBJ2-1	NA	NA	CASSLGAYEQFF	TGCGCCAGCAGCTTGGGGGCATATGAGCAGTTCTTC
TRBV6-5	TRBJ2-7	NA	NA	CASSYGSGLREQYF	TGTGCCAGCAGTTACGGCAGCGGCCTACGAGAGCAGTACTTC
TRBV7-9	TRBJ1-2	TRBD1	once	CASSLGQGGYGYTF	TGTGCCAGCAGCTTAGGACAGGGGGGCTATGGCTACACCTTC
TRBV4-1	TRBJ1-2	NA	NA	CASSQDLGAGYGYTF	TGCGCCAGCAGCCAAGATTTAGGAGCCGGGTATGGCTACACCTTC